A selection of T cell receptor beta chains follows, all from one sample in a study of glioma-infiltrating T cells. TCRdb reanalysed the multiplex PCR reads using MiXCR and keeps one entry per CDR3 protein. The sample carries fewer than 500,000 distinct CDR3 sequences, approximately 42% recorded once. The sample consisted of glioma tissue, nonneoplastic brain tissue, or PBMCs (not recorded which). The receptors originated from a human donor with low-grade glioma or glioblastoma, undergoing nonglioma brain surgery, or in good health (not recorded which). CDR3s include the opening cysteine and the closing phenylalanine or tryptophan. The D gene is left open where the match is weak. A clone size is listed for some rows: how often the clone was seen (once, few, many), or a class if it is expanded.

V,D,J,size,DNA,CDR3
TRBV2,NA,TRBJ1-5,many,TGTGCCAGCAGTGGCGAGGCCCGGCCCCAGCATTTT,CASSGEARPQHF
TRBV27,NA,TRBJ1-6,NA,TGTGCCAGCAGTTTCCGGGAGCCACACCTCCACTTT,CASSFREPHLHF
TRBV12-5,TRBD1,TRBJ2-5,few,TGTGCTAGTGGTTGGGACAGCGAGACCCAGTACTTC,CASGWDSETQYF
TRBV19,TRBD1,TRBJ2-3,NA,TGTGCCAGTAGTACACGGGACAGGAGCACAGATACGCAGTATTTT,CASSTRDRSTDTQYF
TRBV10-3,TRBD1,TRBJ2-7,NA,TGTGCCATCAGTGTAGGAAGGGACAGGGGGAGCCACGAGCAGTACTTC,CAISVGRDRGSHEQYF
TRBV24-1,TRBD1,TRBJ2-3,few,TGTGCCACCAGGACCGGGACAGGGGAAACAGATACGCAGTATTTT,CATRTGTGETDTQYF
TRBV3-1,TRBD1,TRBJ2-1,NA,TGTGCCAGCAGCCACGATTGGGACAGTTGCCCCAATGAGCAGTTCTTC,CASSHDWDSCPNEQFF
TRBV20-1,NA,TRBJ2-5,NA,TGCAGTCCTAGAGATAATCAAGAGACCCAGTACTTC,CSPRDNQETQYF
TRBV28,TRBD1,TRBJ1-5,few,TGTGCCAGCAGCGCCGGACAGGGCAATCAGCCCCAGCATTTT,CASSAGQGNQPQHF
TRBV5-1,NA,TRBJ2-3,few,TGCGCCAGCAGCTTGGAAGTGGAATCAGATACGCAGTATTTT,CASSLEVESDTQYF
TRBV4-2,NA,TRBJ1-1,NA,TGTGCCAGCAGCCAAGATGAGAAGGAACTGAACACTGAAGCTTTCTTT,CASSQDEKELNTEAFF
TRBV18,NA,TRBJ1-3,few,TGTGCCAGCTCACCCGCGGGACTAAAAGGAAACACCATATATTTT,CASSPAGLKGNTIYF
TRBV4-2,TRBD2,TRBJ2-7,NA,TGTGCCAGCAGCCAAGAGGGGGGAACTAGCGGGAGGTGGAGCTCCTACAATGAGCAGTACTTC,CASSQEGGTSGRWSSYNEQYF
TRBV19,NA,TRBJ2-1,NA,TGTGCCAGTATTAACCGGGTCAATGAGCAGTTCTTC,CASINRVNEQFF
TRBV6-1,NA,TRBJ1-1,many,TGTGCCAGCAGTTATTTGGGTAGGGACACTGAAGCTTTCTTT,CASSYLGRDTEAFF
TRBV4-3,NA,TRBJ2-1,many,TGCGCCAGCAGCCAAGATCGGACGCACAATGAGCAGTTCTTC,CASSQDRTHNEQFF
TRBV7-2,TRBD1,TRBJ1-2,few,TGTGCCAGCAGTAATCCCTACAGGGGAAGGGTCGGCTACACCTTC,CASSNPYRGRVGYTF
TRBV6-6,NA,TRBJ2-7,NA,TGTGCCAGCAGTTCGGGGGCCCCGGAGATTTACGAGCAGTACTTC,CASSSGAPEIYEQYF
TRBV20-1,TRBD1,TRBJ2-5,NA,TGCAGTGCTAGGCCCCTCCGGACAGGGCAAGAGACCCAGTACTTC,CSARPLRTGQETQYF
TRBV6-1,TRBD1,TRBJ2-3,NA,TGTGCCAGCACCTACTCTGGGACAGGGCTCCTCTCCCTAGATACGCAGTATTTT,CASTYSGTGLLSLDTQYF
TRBV6-1,NA,TRBJ1-2,NA,TGTGCCAGCAGTGTTGACGGCATCTATGGCTACACCTTC,CASSVDGIYGYTF
TRBV28,NA,TRBJ2-1,few,TGTGCCAGCAGTTTACCCCGTGGCAGGGATGGCGGGATAGTATATGAGCAGTTCTTC,CASSLPRGRDGGIVYEQFF
TRBV6-5,NA,TRBJ1-1,many,TGTGCCAGCAGCCCTTATTTTACGATGAACACTGAAGCTTTCTTT,CASSPYFTMNTEAFF
TRBV20-1,TRBD2,TRBJ2-1,few,TGCAGTGCTAGAGATAGGCTAGCGGACAATGAGCAGTTCTTC,CSARDRLADNEQFF
TRBV4-3,TRBD2,TRBJ2-3,NA,TGCGCCAGCAGCCAAGATCTAGCGGGAGCCACAGATACGCAGTGTTTT,CASSQDLAGATDTQCF
TRBV7-2,TRBD1,TRBJ1-2,NA,TGTGCCAGCAGCTTAGCCGTCACAGGGGGTCGTGGCTACATCTTC,CASSLAVTGGRGYIF
TRBV12-3/TRBV12-4,NA,TRBJ1-5,few,TGTGCCAGCAGTGTGGAGGCTGATAGCAATCAGCCCCAGCATTTT,CASSVEADSNQPQHF
TRBV6-5,TRBD2,TRBJ2-7,NA,TGTGCCAGCAGTTACCCGACGACTAGCGGCCCTTACGAGCAGTACTTC,CASSYPTTSGPYEQYF
TRBV4-2,NA,TRBJ2-5,many,TGTGCCAGCAGCCAAGATCGAAGACAGCAAGAGACCCAGTACTTC,CASSQDRRQQETQYF
TRBV7-9,NA,TRBJ1-1,NA,TGTGCCAGCAGCATCCGCGAAACTGAAGCTTTCTTT,CASSIRETEAFF
TRBV28,NA,TRBJ2-7,NA,TGTGCCAGCAGTTTTAACCCCCAACAGGGTTGGTTCGAGGAGCAGTACTTC,CASSFNPQQGWFEEQYF
TRBV19,NA,TRBJ1-2,NA,TGTGCCAGTAGTATGGAGGGACACTGGCAACTTTATGGCTACACCTTC,CASSMEGHWQLYGYTF
TRBV18,TRBD1,TRBJ2-5,few,TGTGCCAGCTCACCTACCGGGACAGAAGAGACCCAGTACTTC,CASSPTGTEETQYF
TRBV6-1,NA,TRBJ1-2,NA,TGTGCCAGTAGGGCGGGGTGGGGGGTTTATGGCTCCACCTTC,CASRAGWGVYGSTF
TRBV12-3/TRBV12-4,NA,TRBJ2-2,few,TGTGCCAGCACCTTAACGGGGGGCACGTCCGGGGAGCTGTTTTTT,CASTLTGGTSGELFF
TRBV6-1,NA,TRBJ1-2,many,TGTGCCAGCAGGACAGAGTATAACTATGGCTACACCTTC,CASRTEYNYGYTF
TRBV4-3,NA,TRBJ1-6,NA,TGCGCCAGCAACGTCCCAGTCCCCGCCTATAATTCACCCCTCCACTTT,CASNVPVPAYNSPLHF
TRBV20-1,NA,TRBJ1-5,many,TGCAGTGCTAGAGGGAGACAGTCTAGCAATCAGCCCCAGCATTTT,CSARGRQSSNQPQHF
TRBV20-1,NA,TRBJ2-7,NA,TGCAGTGCTAGAGTTCCTTTCGGATACGAGCAGTACTTC,CSARVPFGYEQYF
TRBV6-5,NA,TRBJ2-7,NA,TGTGCCAGCACTTCACCGCAGCGGGTGGCGGGATACGGGCAGTACTTC,CASTSPQRVAGYGQYF
TRBV6-1,TRBD2,TRBJ2-7,NA,TGTGCCAGCACCATTAGCGGGAGCAGCTCCTACGAGCAGTACTTC,CASTISGSSSYEQYF
TRBV27,NA,TRBJ2-1,NA,TGTGCCAGCAGTCCCTATTCACGGGAGATGGGCAATGAGCAGTTCTTC,CASSPYSREMGNEQFF
TRBV28,NA,TRBJ1-1,NA,TGTGCCAGCAGTTGGACCTACCATACTAACACTGAAGCTTTCTTT,CASSWTYHTNTEAFF
TRBV28,NA,TRBJ1-3,many,TGTGCCAGCCAGTCTTCTGTAAACACCATATATTTT,CASQSSVNTIYF
TRBV28,TRBD2,TRBJ2-1,NA,TGTGCCAGCAGTTTAACGTTAGCGGGAGGATACAATGAGCAGTTCTTC,CASSLTLAGGYNEQFF
TRBV27,NA,TRBJ2-7,many,TGTGCCAGCAGTTCCTTCGCCAGGGACGGGTTGTACGAGCAGTACTTC,CASSSFARDGLYEQYF
TRBV7-2,TRBD1,TRBJ2-7,NA,TGTGCCAGCAGCGTCAGGGGGAGCTACGAGCAGTACTTC,CASSVRGSYEQYF
TRBV7-2,TRBD2,TRBJ2-7,NA,TGTGCCAGCGGCTTGGGGGGGACCTCCTACGAGCAGTACTTC,CASGLGGTSYEQYF